A selection of T cell receptor beta chains follows, all from one sample in a study of radiotherapy plus CTLA-4 blockade in lung cancer. Assay: immunoSEQ multiplex PCR; the TCRdb copy retains only in-frame clones and omits some. Of about 48,000 clones in the sample, less than 90% were seen once. The sample was peripheral blood, taken from a patient treated with radiotherapy plus ipilimumab. The receptors originated from a human donor with non-small cell lung cancer that progressed on radiotherapy plus ipilimumab. Some clones in this sample may be carry-over from other donors' samples. Each CDR3 is given with its conserved first and last residue. The D gene is left open where the match is weak. Size tells how often a clone was seen (once, few, many) or the class of an expanded clone, and some rows leave it out.

clone size,J gene,V gene,D gene,CDR3 protein,CDR3 DNA
.,TRBJ1-5,TRBV6-6,TRBD1,CASSYGGQGHQPQHF,TGTGCCAGCAGTTACGGGGGACAGGGTCATCAGCCCCAGCATTTT
.,TRBJ2-1,TRBV15,.,CATSSGRAVLSDEQFF,TGTGCCACCAGCAGCGGTCGAGCGGTGCTTTCCGATGAGCAGTTCTTC
.,TRBJ1-1,TRBV2,TRBD1,CASSWDSMNTEAFF,TGTGCCAGCAGCTGGGACAGCATGAACACTGAAGCTTTCTTT
few,TRBJ2-5,TRBV18,.,CASSPDRLKTQYF,TGTGCCAGCTCACCTGACAGGCTAAAGACCCAGTACTTC
.,TRBJ2-3,TRBV6-5,.,CASSILGGARDTQYF,TGTGCCAGCAGCATACTAGGGGGGGCTAGAGATACGCAGTATTTT
.,TRBJ2-6,TRBV30,.,CAWSGGAVSGANVLTF,TGTGCCTGGAGTGGGGGAGCTGTCTCTGGGGCCAACGTCCTGACTTTC
few,TRBJ2-3,TRBV2,.,CASSGMGGSSQSTDTQYF,TGTGCCAGCAGTGGAATGGGGGGATCGAGTCAGAGCACAGATACGCAGTATTTT
.,TRBJ2-7,TRBV11-3,.,CASSSLAGNEQYF,TGTGCCAGCAGCTCCTTGGCGGGGAACGAGCAGTACTTC
.,TRBJ2-2,TRBV11-2,.,CASRQGQVAGELFF,TGTGCCAGCAGACAAGGTCAGGTGGCCGGGGAGCTGTTTTTT
.,TRBJ1-5,TRBV27,.,CASSTENQPQHF,TGTGCCAGCAGTACTGAGAATCAGCCCCAGCATTTT
.,TRBJ2-3,TRBV18,TRBD2,CASSPEGSGVSTDTQYF,TGTGCCAGCTCACCTGAGGGTAGCGGGGTTTCTACAGATACGCAGTATTTT
.,TRBJ2-1,TRBV25-1,TRBD1,CASNDGTGGNEQFF,TGTGCCAGCAATGACGGGACAGGGGGAAATGAGCAGTTCTTC
few,TRBJ1-3,TRBV30,.,CARDSGNTIYF,TGTGCCCGCGACTCTGGAAACACCATATATTTT
.,TRBJ1-2,TRBV7-2,.,CASSLPGSNYGYTF,TGTGCCAGCAGCTTACCCGGGAGTAACTATGGCTACACCTTC
.,TRBJ1-1,TRBV11-2,TRBD1,CASSRPRDRGRVTEAFF,TGTGCCAGCAGCCGGCCCCGGGACAGGGGGCGCGTCACTGAAGCTTTCTTT
.,TRBJ2-2,TRBV7-9,.,CASSYTSGELFF,TGTGCCAGCAGCTACACGTCCGGGGAGCTGTTTTTT
.,TRBJ2-7,TRBV6-1,.,CASSEGTGEVYEQYF,TGTGCCAGCAGTGAAGGAACGGGAGAGGTATACGAGCAGTACTTC
.,TRBJ1-1,TRBV6-1,TRBD1,CASSADRAKWNTEAFF,TGTGCCAGCAGTGCGGACAGGGCGAAATGGAACACTGAAGCTTTCTTT
.,TRBJ2-7,TRBV7-9,.,CASSFMELTYEQYF,TGTGCCAGCAGCTTCATGGAGCTAACCTACGAGCAGTACTTC
.,TRBJ2-7,TRBV5-1,TRBD2,CASSPGLAGVVHEQYF,TGCGCCAGCAGCCCGGGACTAGCGGGAGTCGTCCACGAGCAGTACTTC
.,TRBJ2-1,TRBV7-6,TRBD1,CASSPDRGLYNEQFF,TGTGCCAGCAGCCCTGACAGGGGCCTTTACAATGAGCAGTTCTTC
.,TRBJ2-5,TRBV21-1,.,CASSKARWGQGETQYF,TGTGCCAGCAGCAAAGCTCGGTGGGGACAGGGTGAGACCCAGTACTTC